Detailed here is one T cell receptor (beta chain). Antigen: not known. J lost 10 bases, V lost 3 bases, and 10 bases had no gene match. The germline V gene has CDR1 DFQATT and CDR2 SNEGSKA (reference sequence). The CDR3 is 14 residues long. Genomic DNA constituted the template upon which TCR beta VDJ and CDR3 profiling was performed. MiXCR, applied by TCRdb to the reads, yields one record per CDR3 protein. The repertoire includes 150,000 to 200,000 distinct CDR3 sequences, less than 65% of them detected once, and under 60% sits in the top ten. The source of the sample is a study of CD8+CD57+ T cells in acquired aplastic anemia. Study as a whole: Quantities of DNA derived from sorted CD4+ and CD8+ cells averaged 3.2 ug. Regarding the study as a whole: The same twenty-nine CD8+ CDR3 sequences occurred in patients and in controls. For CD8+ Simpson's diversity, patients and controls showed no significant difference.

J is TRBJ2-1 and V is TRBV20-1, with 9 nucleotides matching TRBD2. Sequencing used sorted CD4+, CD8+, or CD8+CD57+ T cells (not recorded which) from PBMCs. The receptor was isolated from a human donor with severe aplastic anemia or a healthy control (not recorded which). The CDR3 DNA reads TGCAGTGCTAGTCGGCTAGCGGGAAGTACAGAGCAGTTCTTC. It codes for CSASRLAGSTEQFF.